Below are 29 T cell receptor beta chains sequenced from a single sample in a study of shared clonotypes between healthy human individuals. The repertoire was sequenced with immunoSEQ multiplex PCR; TCRdb's copy has only in-frame clones and lacks some. Altogether 550,000 to 700,000 clones are present, about 80% being singletons, with the ten largest covering 1.5% to 2%. Sequencing was carried out using memory CD4+ T cells sorted from blood. Subset of the sample: CD45RA-negative fraction. These receptors originate from a woman between 25 and 40 years old in good health.

The chain combines TRBV7-6 with TRBJ2-3; D might be TRBD2 (6 bases). The CDR3 spans 17 residues. Trimming took 4 bases from V and 4 from J, leaving 21 bases between them. CDR1 SGHVS and CDR2 FNYEAQ come from the germline V gene. The CDR3 DNA reads TGTGCCAGCAGCTCCCACAGACTAGTTTTCGCCTCAGATACGCAGTATTTT. It codes for CASSSHRLVFASDTQYF.

Only one count was recorded for this clone. The gene calls are TRBV6-5 and TRBJ2-1; no firm D call. V was pared by 0 bases and J by 4 bases, with 7 bases between. The CDR3 has 14 residues. Germline V CDR1 and CDR2: MNHEY, SVGAGI. The CDR3 bases are TGTGCCAGCAGTTACTCGGCAGGTTACAATGAGCAGTTCTTC. As protein: CASSYSAGYNEQFF.

The V and J genes are TRBV7-9 and TRBJ2-1; weak D call: TRBD2 (5 bases). The germline V and J ends were trimmed by 6 bases and 0 bases, with 12 bases remaining between them. Looked up from germline, CDR1 is SEHNR and CDR2 is FQNEAQ (reference sequence). This CDR3 spans 15 amino acids. As DNA, the CDR3 is TGTGCCAGCAGATACACTAGTGCCTCCTACAATGAGCAGTTCTTC. Protein sequence: CASRYTSASYNEQFF.

The rearrangement links TRBV30 to TRBJ1-5; 8 positions match TRBD1. Germline V gene lookup returns CDR1 GTSNPN and CDR2 SVGIG (reference sequence). CDR3 length: 12 amino acids. The V and J ends lost 8 bases and 7 bases, in that order; junction bases with no gene match: 7. CDR3 protein: CAGSTGEQPQHF. CDR3 sequence (DNA): TGTGCCGGGTCGACAGGGGAACAGCCCCAGCATTTT.

The chain combines TRBV27 with TRBJ2-1, with 7 nucleotides matching TRBD2. The CDR3 runs 16 residues. The V and J ends lost 5 bases and 15 bases, in that order; junction bases with no gene match: 22. Looked up from germline, CDR1 is MNHEY and CDR2 is SMNVEV (reference sequence). The CDR3 bases are TGTGCCAGCAGTCCCCAGCGGGAAGTAAGTTCGACCCGCCGGTTCTTC. This translates into CASSPQREVSSTRRFF.

The V and J genes are TRBV7-9 and TRBJ2-3; D is perhaps TRBD2 (6 bases). Germline values: CDR1 SEHNR, CDR2 FQNEAQ (reference sequence). Trimming took 5 bases from V and 5 from J, leaving 23 bases between them. The CDR3 contains 17 residues. The CDR3 bases are TGTGCCAGCAGCCGCCTTATATGGGGGGAATTGTTAGATACGCAGTATTTT. It specifies CASSRLIWGELLDTQYF.

V and J are TRBV15 and TRBJ2-2; TRBD1 agrees at 8 bases. Trimming removed 3 bases from V and 4 bases from J; junction bases left unmatched: 4. The CDR3 is 15 amino acids. Germline loops: CDR1 LNHNV, CDR2 YYDKDF (reference sequence). CDR3 coding DNA: TGTGCCACCAGCAGGCCGACAGGGGCCACCGGGGAGCTGTTTTTT. Encoded protein: CATSRPTGATGELFF. Full variable domain (rest looked up from reference TRBV15 and TRBJ2-2): DAMVIQNPRYQVTQFGKPVTLSCSQTLNHNVMYWYQQKSSQAPKLLFHYYDKDFNNEADTPDNFQSRRPNTSFCFLDIRSPGLGDTAMYLCATSRPTGATGELFFGEGSRLTVL.

The CDR3 spells CASRTGARVEQFF. CDR3 nucleotides: TGTGCCAGCAGGACAGGGGCCCGGGTTGAGCAGTTCTTC. The V gene is TRBV27, the J gene TRBJ2-1; 8 nucleotides agree with TRBD1. The CDR3 consists of 13 residues. V gave up 6 bases and J gave up 9 bases; unmatched junction bases: 7. Germline CDR1 reads MNHEY; CDR2 reads SMNVEV (reference sequence).

The V call is TRBV19, the J call TRBJ1-1; TRBD1 aligns across 7 bases. CDR1 is LNHDA, CDR2 SQIVND, per germline (reference sequence). Trimming removed 7 bases from V and 6 bases from J; junction bases left unmatched: 8. The CDR3 extends over 13 amino acids. CDR3 nucleotides: TGTGCCAGTACCCCGGGACAGTGGGCTGAAGCTTTCTTT. Encoded protein: CASTPGQWAEAFF.

The chain links TRBV5-4 to TRBJ2-7; tentatively, D is TRBD1 (7 bases). Germline loops: CDR1 SGHNT, CDR2 YYREEE (reference sequence). The CDR3 totals 15 residues. The V gene lost 3 bases and the J gene lost 2 bases, with 15 bases spanning the gap. The CDR3 nucleotides are TGTGCCAGCAGCTCCCAGGGGGGTGGGACCTACGAGCAGTACTTC. Amino acid sequence: CASSSQGGGTYEQYF.

The chain combines TRBV19 with TRBJ2-1; 8 bases map to TRBD1. CDR3 size: 14 residues. Germline V lookup: CDR1 LNHDA, CDR2 SQIVND (reference sequence). The V segment lost 8 bases and the J segment 7 bases; nucleotides outside the gene matches: 10. CDR3 in DNA: TGTGCCAGTTTAGACAGGGGTCCGCAAAATGAGCAGTTCTTC. Translating it yields CASLDRGPQNEQFF. Full variable domain (remainder filled in from reference TRBV19 and TRBJ2-1): DGGITQSPKYLFRKEGQNVTLSCEQNLNHDAMYWYRQDPGQGLRLIYYSQIVNDFQKGDIAEGYSVSREKKESFPLTVTSAQKNPTAFYLCASLDRGPQNEQFFGPGTRLTVL.

This clone was observed once. The genes are TRBV29-1 and TRBJ2-5, with 9 bases fitting TRBD1. Germline V CDR1 and CDR2: SQVTM, ANQGSEA. The CDR3 sequence is 15 residues long. With 7 bases clipped from V and 4 bases from J, the junction kept 13 bases outside the gene matches. For the CDR3, the DNA is TGCAGCGGGCGGGAACAGGGGGCTCTCCGAGAGACCCAGTACTTC. It encodes CSGREQGALRETQYF.

The chain joins TRBV2 to TRBJ2-7, with a possible D match to TRBD1 (5 bases). There are 12 residues in the CDR3. The V and J ends lost 2 bases and 3 bases respectively, with 5 bases between them. Germline-derived CDR1 and CDR2 are SNHLY and FYNNEI. The CDR3 region has the DNA TGTGCCAGCAGTGAACAGGGCTACGAGCAGTACTTC. Its translation: CASSEQGYEQYF.

The V call is TRBV10-3, the J call TRBJ1-1; 11 bases fit TRBD1. This CDR3 is built from 15 residues. Per the germline V gene, CDR1 is ENHRY and CDR2 is SYGVKD. J gave up 6 bases and V 2 bases, and 5 bases lay outside the gene matches. The CDR3 DNA is TGTGCCATCAGTGAGAATGGACAGGGGGCTTCTGAAGCTTTCTTT. Its translation is CAISENGQGASEAFF.

This clone was seen only once. The chain uses TRBV19 and TRBJ2-2, with D uncertain. Germline loops: CDR1 LNHDA, CDR2 SQIVND (reference sequence). The CDR3 length is 12 residues. V was trimmed by 7 bases and J by 6 bases, leaving 9 bases between them. The CDR3 region has the DNA TGTGCCAGTACCAGGTTTCCCGGGGAGCTGTTTTTT. Amino acid sequence: CASTRFPGELFF.

The V and J genes are TRBV11-2 and TRBJ2-1; D might be TRBD2 (5 bases). The germline V gene encodes CDR1 SGHAT and CDR2 FQNNGV. The CDR3 length is 17 residues. The V and J ends lost 1 base and 7 bases respectively, with 20 bases between them. The CDR3 region is CASSLGGFGDMWNEQFF. DNA for the CDR3: TGTGCCAGCAGCTTAGGGGGATTCGGGGATATGTGGAATGAGCAGTTCTTC.

This sequence joins TRBV28 and TRBJ1-1; the D gene is possibly TRBD1 (5 bases). Trimming stripped 6 bases from V and 6 bases from J, with 23 bases between. Germline V gene sequence: CDR1 MDHEN, CDR2 SYDVKM. This CDR3 has 16 amino acids. The CDR3 DNA sequence: TGTGCCAGCAGACAAGAACAAGGATGGGGGAATGCTGAAGCTTTCTTT. Translation gives CASRQEQGWGNAEAFF.

This chain links TRBV29-1 with TRBJ1-1; TRBD1 is a possible D gene (5 bases). Deletions cut 7 bases from V and 1 base from J, with 13 bases between. The length of the CDR3 is 13 residues. The V gene's germline CDR1 is SQVTM and CDR2 ANQGSEA. The CDR3 protein is CSASLQGNTEAFF. CDR3 sequence (DNA): TGCAGCGCTTCCCTTCAGGGGAACACTGAAGCTTTCTTT.

This chain joins TRBV30 and TRBJ2-3; D might be TRBD2 (6 bases). The ends were cut back, 4 bases at V and 2 bases at J, with 13 bases in the middle. The CDR3 contains 14 residues. Germline CDR1 reads GTSNPN; CDR2 reads SVGIG (reference sequence). Here the CDR3 reads CAWTRGLHTDTQYF. The CDR3, as DNA: TGTGCCTGGACGAGGGGACTTCACACAGATACGCAGTATTTT. The full variable domain, rest sourced from reference TRBV30 and TRBJ2-3, is SQTIHQWPATLVQPVGSPLSLECTVEGTSNPNLYWYRQAAGRGLQLLFYSVGIGQISSEVPQNLSASRPQDRQFILSSKKLLLSDSGFYLCAWTRGLHTDTQYFGPGTRLTVL.

The rearrangement uses TRBV11-2 and TRBJ1-2; no clear D gene. The V end was cut by 2 bases, the J end by 6 bases, with 10 bases between. CDR1 is SGHAT, CDR2 FQNNGV, per germline. CDR3 length: 13 residues. CDR3 coding DNA: TGTGCCAGCAGCTTAACTCTCCCCAATGGCTACACCTTC. As protein: CASSLTLPNGYTF. Full variable domain (remainder filled in from reference TRBV11-2 and TRBJ1-2): EAGVAQSPRYKIIEKRQSVAFWCNPISGHATLYWYQQILGQGPKLLIQFQNNGVVDDSQLPKDRFSAERLKGVDSTLKIQPAKLEDSAVYLCASSLTLPNGYTFGSGTRLTVV.

Worth noting for this clone: A far larger clone is one nucleotide away, so this likely arose from a read error. This sequence joins TRBV7-8 and TRBJ2-5; D gene ambiguous. Germline CDR1 reads SGHVS; CDR2 reads FQNEAQ. Between the trimmed V and J ends, which lost 5 bases and 2 bases, there was a span of 3 bases. The CDR3 length is 11 residues. The CDR3 is CASSQQETQYF. CDR3 DNA sequence: TGTGCCAGCAGCCAACAAGAGACCCAGTACTTC.

The J gene is TRBJ1-1, the V gene TRBV29-1; TRBD1 matches 7 bases. J was trimmed by 7 bases and V by 0 bases; bases with no gene match: 5. CDR3 length: 13 residues. Germline CDR1 and CDR2: SQVTM and ANQGSEA. DNA of the CDR3: TGCAGCGTTGAAGATTACAGGGGACTTGAAGCTTTCTTT. It codes for CSVEDYRGLEAFF.

The CDR3 nucleotides read TGCGCCAGCAGCCCTGAAGAACATGAGCAGTTCTTC. Protein product: CASSPEEHEQFF. The chain is built from TRBV5-1 and TRBJ2-1, with no clear D. The CDR3 covers 12 residues. Between the trimmed V and J ends, which lost 4 bases and 8 bases, there was a span of 10 bases. The germline V gene encodes CDR1 SGHRS and CDR2 YFSETQ. Full variable domain (rest looked up from reference TRBV5-1 and TRBJ2-1): KAGVTQTPRYLIKTRGQQVTLSCSPISGHRSVSWYQQTPGQGLQFLFEYFSETQRNKGNFPGRFSGRQFSNSRSEMNVSTLELGDSALYLCASSPEEHEQFFGPGTRLTVL.

This clone was seen a handful of times. This rearrangement joins TRBV5-1 to TRBJ2-2; TRBD2 matches 8 bases. The CDR3 loop spans 16 amino acids. The germline V gene encodes CDR1 SGHRS and CDR2 YFSETQ. Trimming cost V 1 base and J 0 bases; bases outside gene matches: 2. CDR3 protein: CASSLMTSANTGELFF. CDR3 coding DNA: TGCGCCAGCAGCTTGATGACTAGCGCGAACACCGGGGAGCTGTTTTTT.

This clone ranks as medium-sized (0.01 to 0.1%). The chain joins TRBV11-3 to TRBJ2-2, with D maybe TRBD1 (5 bases). The V end lost 3 bases, the J end lost 6 bases, and 8 bases lay between the germline ends. The CDR3 runs 13 residues. The V gene's germline CDR1 is SGHNT and CDR2 YENEEA. The CDR3 DNA reads as TGTGCCAGCAGCTTCAGGGATCCCGGGGAGCTGTTTTTT. Encoded protein: CASSFRDPGELFF. Supplemented by reference TRBV11-3 and TRBJ2-2, the full variable domain reads EAGVVQSPRYKIIEKKQPVAFWCNPISGHNTLYWYLQNLGQGPELLIRYENEEAVDDSQLPKDRFSAERLKGVDSTLKIQPAELGDSAVYLCASSFRDPGELFFGEGSRLTVL.

The chain recombines TRBV5-4 with TRBJ1-3; the D is unclear. CDR3 size: 15 residues. Germline V gene data show CDR1 as SGHNT and CDR2 as YYREEE (reference sequence). V was clipped by 4 bases and J by 4 bases, with 15 bases between them. The CDR3 reads CASSPSTGLGNTIYF. In DNA, the CDR3 is TGTGCCAGCAGCCCCTCTACGGGGTTAGGAAACACCATATATTTT.

The V gene is TRBV7-9, the J gene TRBJ1-3; 9 bases match TRBD1. The CDR3 has 17 amino acids. The V segment lost 5 bases and the J segment 8 bases; nucleotides outside the gene matches: 16. The V gene's germline CDR1 is SEHNR and CDR2 FQNEAQ (reference sequence). The CDR3 is CASSPVPGQGRAYTIYF. The CDR3 bases are TGTGCCAGCAGCCCAGTCCCGGGACAGGGCAGGGCGTACACCATATATTTT.

This clone was recorded at least ten times. The chain couples TRBV6-5 to TRBJ2-5; 8 positions agree with TRBD2. Trimming removed 6 bases from V and 7 bases from J; junction bases left unmatched: 4. Germline V CDR1 and CDR2: MNHEY, SVGAGI. CDR3 size: 12 residues. The CDR3: CASRASGPTQYF. The CDR3 DNA sequence: TGTGCCAGCAGAGCTAGCGGGCCGACCCAGTACTTC.

The V gene is TRBV18, the J gene TRBJ1-1; no definite D call. The CDR3 has 16 amino acids. Germline CDR1 reads KGHSH; CDR2 reads LQKENI. V was pared by 3 bases and J by 8 bases, with 22 bases between. Written as DNA, the CDR3 is TGTGCCAGCTCACCTTTCAAGCTCGGTAGGGTGGGGGAAGCTTTCTTT. As protein: CASSPFKLGRVGEAFF.